This is a list of T cell receptor beta chains from one sample in a study of blood T cell repertoires in COVID-19. Sequencing used immunoSEQ multiplex PCR; TCRdb keeps in-frame clones, though not all of them. The repertoire holds about 44,000 clones, with around 84% as singletons. The sequencing sample was made of peripheral blood. Receptors were obtained from a human donor in a cohort sampled during active COVID-19. Both conserved end residues are part of each CDR3. Fields, in order: J gene, D gene, clone size, V gene, CDR3 DNA, CDR3 protein. A D gene is named only where the DNA matches it firmly. Clone sizes are given selectively: once, few, many, or a class where the clone is expanded.

J: TRBJ1-2
D: TRBD1
size: .
V: TRBV19
DNA: TGTGCCAGTAGCCAACCGCGGCAGGGGGACTATGGCTACACCTTC
CDR3: CASSQPRQGDYGYTF

J: TRBJ1-2
D: TRBD1
size: .
V: TRBV6-5
DNA: TGTGCCAGCAGCCGGGACAGGGGTGGGGGCTACACCTTC
CDR3: CASSRDRGGGYTF

J: TRBJ2-1
D: TRBD2
size: .
V: TRBV18
DNA: TGTGCCAGCTCACCGGCCCTAGCGGACAATGAGCAGTTCTTC
CDR3: CASSPALADNEQFF

J: TRBJ2-5
D: TRBD2
size: .
V: TRBV5-1
DNA: TGCGCCAGCAGCTTGGCAGTGGCGGGGGGTACGGAGACCCAGTACTTC
CDR3: CASSLAVAGGTETQYF

J: TRBJ2-3
D: TRBD2
size: .
V: TRBV4-1
DNA: TGCGCCAGCAGCCAAGATCGTATCGGGGGGACGCAGTATTTT
CDR3: CASSQDRIGGTQYF

J: TRBJ1-3
D: .
size: .
V: TRBV18
DNA: TGTGCCAGCTCACCAACGCGGGGGTCTGGAAACACCATATATTTT
CDR3: CASSPTRGSGNTIYF

J: TRBJ2-3
D: TRBD1
size: .
V: TRBV3-1/TRBV3-2
DNA: TGTGCCAGCAGACGGACAGGCGGCACAGATACGCAGTATTTT
CDR3: CASRRTGGTDTQYF

J: TRBJ1-2
D: .
size: .
V: TRBV28
DNA: TGTGCCAGCAGTCCAGGACAGTATGGCTACACCTTC
CDR3: CASSPGQYGYTF

J: TRBJ1-3
D: TRBD1
size: .
V: TRBV18
DNA: TGTGCCAGCTCACCCGGAACACAGGGGGGAGGAAACACCATATATTTT
CDR3: CASSPGTQGGGNTIYF

J: TRBJ2-1
D: .
size: .
V: TRBV7-9
DNA: TGTGCCAGCAGCCCCGCGGGGAGCTCCTACAATGAGCAGTTCTTC
CDR3: CASSPAGSSYNEQFF

J: TRBJ1-3
D: .
size: .
V: TRBV4-2
DNA: TGTGCCAGCAGCCAAGATGCCACTAACTCTGGAAACACCATATATTTT
CDR3: CASSQDATNSGNTIYF

J: TRBJ1-1
D: .
size: .
V: TRBV19
DNA: TGTGCCAGTAGTATAGGGGCAGGGCTACTGAACACTGAAGCTTTCTTT
CDR3: CASSIGAGLLNTEAFF

J: TRBJ2-3
D: .
size: .
V: TRBV24-1
DNA: TGTGCCACAGCCCCGGTGCCGGGCACAGATACGCAGTATTTT
CDR3: CATAPVPGTDTQYF

J: TRBJ2-6
D: .
size: .
V: TRBV24-1
DNA: TGTGCCACCAGTGAGGGCCTCTCTGGGGCCAACGTCCTGACTTTC
CDR3: CATSEGLSGANVLTF

J: TRBJ2-2
D: TRBD2
size: .
V: TRBV7-8
DNA: TGTGCCAGCAGCTTTGGACTAGCGGGGGCGACTGGGAACACCGGGGAGCTGTTTTTT
CDR3: CASSFGLAGATGNTGELFF

J: TRBJ2-5
D: .
size: .
V: TRBV5-1
DNA: TGCGCCAGCAGCCCCGACTCGTTTCGTATGGAGACCCAGTACTTC
CDR3: CASSPDSFRMETQYF

J: TRBJ2-1
D: .
size: .
V: TRBV4-1
DNA: TGCGCCAGCAGCCAAAACCCACAGGGTCGCAATGAGCAGTTCTTC
CDR3: CASSQNPQGRNEQFF

J: TRBJ2-3
D: .
size: .
V: TRBV29-1
DNA: TGCAGCGTTGTTCCAGCTAGCTCTAGCACAGATACGCAGTATTTT
CDR3: CSVVPASSSTDTQYF

J: TRBJ1-2
D: TRBD1
size: .
V: TRBV4-2
DNA: TGTGCCAGCAGCCAAGCGACAGGGGCCACTAACTATGGCTACACCTTC
CDR3: CASSQATGATNYGYTF

J: TRBJ1-6
D: TRBD1
size: .
V: TRBV2
DNA: TGTGCCAGTGTGGGACAGGGGGCATCACCCCTCCACTTT
CDR3: CASVGQGASPLHF

J: TRBJ2-7
D: .
size: once
V: TRBV21-1
DNA: TGTGCCAGCAGTCTACCCGGAGGGGCCTACGAGCAGTACTTC
CDR3: CASSLPGGAYEQYF

J: TRBJ1-5
D: .
size: .
V: TRBV19
DNA: TGTGCCAGTAGTATCTCGAGGGACAATCAGCCCCAGCATTTT
CDR3: CASSISRDNQPQHF

J: TRBJ1-4
D: TRBD1
size: .
V: TRBV27
DNA: TGTGCCAGCAGCCTCGCTCAGGGGGCCAATGAAAAACTGTTTTTT
CDR3: CASSLAQGANEKLFF

J: TRBJ2-7
D: TRBD2
size: .
V: TRBV10-1
DNA: TGCGCCAGCAGTGAGTCTAGCGGGGACCCCTTGGAGCAGTACTTC
CDR3: CASSESSGDPLEQYF

J: TRBJ1-1
D: .
size: .
V: TRBV5-1
DNA: TGCGCCAGCAGCTCGGGAACCGGACTCCAGAACACTGAAGCTTTCTTT
CDR3: CASSSGTGLQNTEAFF

J: TRBJ2-5
D: TRBD2
size: .
V: TRBV11-2
DNA: TGTGCCAGCGGACCCGGGACTAGTATAGCGGAGACCCAGTACTTC
CDR3: CASGPGTSIAETQYF

J: TRBJ1-2
D: .
size: .
V: TRBV27
DNA: TGTGCCACTTCCCCCCAGGGTCTCTATGGCTACACCTTC
CDR3: CATSPQGLYGYTF

J: TRBJ1-2
D: .
size: .
V: TRBV19
DNA: TGTGCCAGTAGTATGAGGGTCGATGGCAATGGCTACACCTTC
CDR3: CASSMRVDGNGYTF